Sequencing of this T cell receptor beta chain was carried out in a study of T cell responses to AZD1222 COVID-19 vaccine. Study-level points and caveats: At baseline, seropositivity was found in only 5 to 7 AZD1222 recipients. Mostly white British, mostly female donors; authors suggested clonal diversity may be underestimated.

Here immunoSEQ multiplex PCR was the method, and the copy in TCRdb shows in-frame clones only, minus some. Of roughly 100,000 clones listed, about nine tenths are singletons. As to this clone: The antigen is unknown.

Per germline, CDR1 MNHEY and CDR2 SVGAGI. The CDR3 runs to 14 residues. Trimming removed 2 bases from V and 4 bases from J, with 9 bases in between. This sample comprised peripheral blood, obtained 28 days after the second AZD1222 dose. This TCR derives from an adult who received the AZD1222 COVID-19 vaccine. The chain has TRBV6-5 and TRBJ1-3; perhaps TRBD1 as D (5 bases). The CDR3 DNA follows: TGTGCCAGCAGTTACGGGGGGATCGGAAACACCATATATTTT. Amino acids: CASSYGGIGNTIYF.